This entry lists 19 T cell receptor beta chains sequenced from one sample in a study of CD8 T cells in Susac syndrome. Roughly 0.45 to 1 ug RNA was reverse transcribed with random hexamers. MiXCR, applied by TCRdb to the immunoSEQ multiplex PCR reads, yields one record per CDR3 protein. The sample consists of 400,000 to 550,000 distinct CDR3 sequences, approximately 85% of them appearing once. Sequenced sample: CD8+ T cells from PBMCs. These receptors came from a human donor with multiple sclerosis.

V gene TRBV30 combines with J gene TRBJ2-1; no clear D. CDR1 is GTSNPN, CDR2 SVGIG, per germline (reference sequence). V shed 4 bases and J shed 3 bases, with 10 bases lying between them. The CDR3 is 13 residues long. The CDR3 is CAWTGGNYNEQFF. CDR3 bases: TGTGCCTGGACGGGCGGAAACTACAATGAGCAGTTCTTC.

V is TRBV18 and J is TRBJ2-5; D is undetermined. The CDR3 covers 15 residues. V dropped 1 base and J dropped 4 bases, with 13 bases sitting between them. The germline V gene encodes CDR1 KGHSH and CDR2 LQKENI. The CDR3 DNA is TGTGCCAGCTCACCACTTGCGATCCCCGGAGAGACCCAGTACTTC. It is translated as CASSPLAIPGETQYF.

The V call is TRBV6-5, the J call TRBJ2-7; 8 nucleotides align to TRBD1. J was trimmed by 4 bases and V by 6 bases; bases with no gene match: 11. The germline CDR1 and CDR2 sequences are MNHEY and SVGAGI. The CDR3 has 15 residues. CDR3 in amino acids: CASSLTGATFYEQYF. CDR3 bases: TGTGCCAGCAGCCTGACAGGGGCCACATTTTACGAGCAGTACTTC.

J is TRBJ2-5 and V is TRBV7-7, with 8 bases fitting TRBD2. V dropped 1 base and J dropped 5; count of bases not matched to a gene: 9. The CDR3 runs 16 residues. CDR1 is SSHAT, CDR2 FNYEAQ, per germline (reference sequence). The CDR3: CASSLGGLAGLETQYF. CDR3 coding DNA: TGTGCCAGCAGCTTAGGGGGCTTAGCGGGGCTCGAGACCCAGTACTTC.

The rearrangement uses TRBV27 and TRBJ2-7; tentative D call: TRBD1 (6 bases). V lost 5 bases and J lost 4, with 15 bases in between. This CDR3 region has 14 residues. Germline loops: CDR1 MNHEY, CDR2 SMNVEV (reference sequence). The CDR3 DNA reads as TGTGCCAGCAGTCCCCATGACAGGTTATACGAGCAGTACTTC. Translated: CASSPHDRLYEQYF.

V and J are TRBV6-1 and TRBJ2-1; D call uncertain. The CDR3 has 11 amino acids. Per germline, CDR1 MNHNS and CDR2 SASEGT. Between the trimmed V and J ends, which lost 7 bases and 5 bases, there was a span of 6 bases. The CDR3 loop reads CASTRDNEQFF. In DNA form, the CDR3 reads TGTGCCAGCACTCGGGACAATGAGCAGTTCTTC.

The CDR3: CAWSSERTQNTEAFF. In DNA, the CDR3 is TGTGCCTGGAGTTCAGAGCGGACCCAGAACACTGAAGCTTTCTTT. The chain couples TRBV30 to TRBJ1-1; no reliable D call. The germline V gene encodes CDR1 GTSNPN and CDR2 SVGIG (reference sequence). This CDR3 is built from 15 residues. V lost 2 bases, J lost 1 base, and 14 bases lay in between.

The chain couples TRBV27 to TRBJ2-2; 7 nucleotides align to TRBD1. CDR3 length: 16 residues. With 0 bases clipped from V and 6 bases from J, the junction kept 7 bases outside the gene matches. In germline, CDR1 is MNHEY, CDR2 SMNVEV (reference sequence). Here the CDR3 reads CASSLSDRVPAGELFF. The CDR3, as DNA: TGTGCCAGCAGTTTATCCGACAGGGTCCCCGCCGGGGAGCTGTTTTTT.

The CDR3 DNA follows: TGTGCCAGCAGCCGGTGGGGGGGAGCCTACGAGCAGTACTTC. This codes for CASSRWGGAYEQYF. The chain carries TRBV27 and TRBJ2-7; TRBD2 matches 7 bases. The trim removed 6 bases at V and 2 bases at J, leaving 7 bases unmatched. Germline loops: CDR1 MNHEY, CDR2 SMNVEV (reference sequence). This CDR3 has 14 residues.

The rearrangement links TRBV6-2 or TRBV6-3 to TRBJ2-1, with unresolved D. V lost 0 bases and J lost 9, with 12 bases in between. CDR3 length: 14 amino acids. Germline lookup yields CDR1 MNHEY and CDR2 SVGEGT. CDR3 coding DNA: TGTGCCAGCAGTTACTCTTTCCTCTCGGCTGAGCAGTTCTTC. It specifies CASSYSFLSAEQFF.

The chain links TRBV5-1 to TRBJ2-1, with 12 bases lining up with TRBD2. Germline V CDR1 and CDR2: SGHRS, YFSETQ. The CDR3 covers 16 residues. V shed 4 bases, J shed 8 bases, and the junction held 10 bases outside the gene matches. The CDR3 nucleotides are TGCGCCAGCAGCCCCAGACTAGCGGGGGCCCTCGATGAGCAGTTCTTC. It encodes CASSPRLAGALDEQFF.

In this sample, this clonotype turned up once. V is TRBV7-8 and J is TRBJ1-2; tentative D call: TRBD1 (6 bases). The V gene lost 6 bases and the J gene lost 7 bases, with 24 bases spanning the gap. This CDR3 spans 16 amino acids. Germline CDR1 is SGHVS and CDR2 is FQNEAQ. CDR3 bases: TGTGCCAGCAGTTCTCCGCCACAGGACGGGGGCCCTGGCTACACCTTC. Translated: CASSSPPQDGGPGYTF.

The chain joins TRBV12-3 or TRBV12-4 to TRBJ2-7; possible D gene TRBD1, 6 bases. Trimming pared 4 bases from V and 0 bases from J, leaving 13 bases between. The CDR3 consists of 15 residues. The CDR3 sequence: CASSSGTHSSYEQYF. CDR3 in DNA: TGTGCCAGCAGTTCCGGGACACATAGCTCCTACGAGCAGTACTTC.

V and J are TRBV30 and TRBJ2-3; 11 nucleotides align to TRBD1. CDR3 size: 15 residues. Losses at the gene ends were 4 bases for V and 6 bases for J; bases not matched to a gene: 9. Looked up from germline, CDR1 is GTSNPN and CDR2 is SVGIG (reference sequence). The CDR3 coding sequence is TGTGCCTGGACCGCCTGGACAGGGGGCGCGGATACGCAGTATTTT. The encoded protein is CAWTAWTGGADTQYF.

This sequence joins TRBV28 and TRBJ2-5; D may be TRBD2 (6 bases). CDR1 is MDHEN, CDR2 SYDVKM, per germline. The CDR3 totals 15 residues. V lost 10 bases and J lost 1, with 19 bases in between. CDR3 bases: TGTGCCACCCGGGAATTGGAGGGACTCCAAGAGACCCAGTACTTC. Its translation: CATRELEGLQETQYF.

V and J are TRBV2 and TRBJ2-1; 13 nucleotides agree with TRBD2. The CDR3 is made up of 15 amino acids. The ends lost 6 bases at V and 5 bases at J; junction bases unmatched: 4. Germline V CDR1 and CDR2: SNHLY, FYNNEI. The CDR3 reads CASRRLAGGDNEQFF. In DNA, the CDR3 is TGTGCCAGCAGGAGACTAGCGGGAGGCGACAATGAGCAGTTCTTC.

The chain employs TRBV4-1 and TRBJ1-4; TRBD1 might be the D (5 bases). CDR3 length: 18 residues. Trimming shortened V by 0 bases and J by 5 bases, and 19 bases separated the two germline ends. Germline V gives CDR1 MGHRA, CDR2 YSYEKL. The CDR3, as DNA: TGCGCCAGCAGCCAAGATCTGATCAGAGGGAGGGACAATGAAAAACTGTTTTTT. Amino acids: CASSQDLIRGRDNEKLFF.

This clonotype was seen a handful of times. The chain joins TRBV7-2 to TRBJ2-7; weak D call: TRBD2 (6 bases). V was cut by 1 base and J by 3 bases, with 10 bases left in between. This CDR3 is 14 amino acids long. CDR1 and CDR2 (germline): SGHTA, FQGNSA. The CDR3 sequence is CASSLGNSGYEQYF. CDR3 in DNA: TGTGCCAGCAGCTTAGGTAATAGCGGCTACGAGCAGTACTTC.

In DNA, the CDR3 is TGCAGTGCTAGAGATTGGGGGGAGAGATACAATGAGCAGTTCTTC. It encodes CSARDWGERYNEQFF. The chain combines TRBV20-1 with TRBJ2-1, with D possibly being TRBD2 (6 bases). CDR3 length equals 15 residues. Trimming took 0 bases from V and 4 from J, leaving 13 bases between them. Germline V lookup: CDR1 DFQATT, CDR2 SNEGSKA (reference sequence).